These T cell receptor beta chains were read from a single sample in a study of shared clonotypes between healthy human individuals. Assay: immunoSEQ multiplex PCR; the TCRdb copy retains only in-frame clones and omits some. The sample contains 2 million or so clones, around 96% of which appear only once. The sequencing input was naive CD8+ T cells sorted from blood. The receptors come from a man between 18 and 35 years old in good health. Both conserved end residues are part of each CDR3. Fields, in order: J gene, V gene, D gene, CDR3 DNA, CDR3 protein. D genes are given only for firm matches.

TRBJ1-1 TRBV6-5 TRBD1 TGTGCCAGCAGTGGACCGGGACAGGGGAACCCTGAAGCTTTCTTT CASSGPGQGNPEAFF
TRBJ2-1 TRBV10-2 NA TGCGCCAGCAGTGTGGGGGCAGGGGGGACCTACAATGAGCAGTTCTTC CASSVGAGGTYNEQFF
TRBJ2-4 TRBV7-9 NA TGTGCCAGCAGCTTAGGTGGGGACATTCAGTACTTC CASSLGGDIQYF
TRBJ2-3 TRBV5-1 NA TGCGCCAGCAGCCTAAGCCCTCGGCGACGGGGGGCTACTAGCACAGATACGCAGTATTTT CASSLSPRRRGATSTDTQYF
TRBJ1-2 TRBV28 TRBD1 TGTGCCAGCAGTTTATCGACAGGGGCTGGCTACACCTTC CASSLSTGAGYTF
TRBJ1-1 TRBV7-9 NA TGTGCCAGCAGCCTTTCCGGAGGGGCAAACACTGAAGCTTTCTTT CASSLSGGANTEAFF
TRBJ2-1 TRBV25-1 NA TGTGCCAGCAGCCGACAGGAATACAATGAGCAGTTCTTC CASSRQEYNEQFF
TRBJ2-1 TRBV7-8 NA TGTGCCAGCAGCCCCGGGCTTTCCCATAACTATGAGCAGTTCTTC CASSPGLSHNYEQFF
TRBJ2-2 TRBV4-2 TRBD2 TGTGCCAGCAGCCAAGTGGCTAGCGGGGGTCCCGGGGAGCTGTTTTTT CASSQVASGGPGELFF
TRBJ1-4 TRBV2 NA TGTGCCAGCAGTCCCTTCCGGGGAGAAGAAAAACTGTTTTTT CASSPFRGEEKLFF